The 10 T cell receptor beta chains given below trace back to one sample, sequenced in a study of T cell repertoires in cytomegalovirus infection. TCRdb recomputed calls from the reads with MiXCR, one row per CDR3 protein. Of about 240,000 distinct CDR3 sequences in the sample, roughly an eighth were seen once. The sample comprised PBMCs. The receptors here all came from a human donor in good health (CMV status not recorded). Some clones in this sample may be carry-over from other donors' samples.

The chain is built from TRBV15 and TRBJ2-1; D unclear. CDR1 is LNHNV and CDR2 is YYDKDF in the germline V gene (reference sequence). V gave up 2 bases and J gave up 0 bases, with 8 bases separating them. This CDR3 comprises 15 residues. The CDR3 sequence: CATSRTGGSYNEQFF. The DNA for the CDR3 is TGTGCCACCAGCAGAACCGGTGGCTCCTACAATGAGCAGTTCTTC.

Many counts were recorded for this clonotype. The chain is built from TRBV12-3 or TRBV12-4 and TRBJ2-7, with 9 bases that match TRBD1. The CDR3 is made up of 17 amino acids. V shed 4 bases and J 7 bases; nucleotides not matched to a gene: 17. CDR3 sequence reads: CASSSYVWDRDGGEQYF. The CDR3 DNA reads as TGTGCCAGCAGTTCTTACGTGTGGGACAGGGATGGTGGTGAGCAGTACTTC.

This clonotype was detected ten times or more. The rearrangement uses TRBV7-2 and TRBJ2-7; perhaps D is TRBD1 or TRBD2 (5 bases each). The germline CDR1 and CDR2 sequences are SGHTA and FQGNSA. Trimming removed 2 bases from V and 0 bases from J, with 11 bases in between. This CDR3 comprises 15 residues. The CDR3 sequence is CASSLWAGSSYEQYF. Written as DNA, the CDR3 is TGTGCCAGCAGCTTATGGGCAGGGAGCTCCTACGAGCAGTACTTC.

This clonotype showed up many times. The chain links TRBV11-2 to TRBJ2-1; 9 nucleotides line up with TRBD2. The CDR3 contains 17 residues. The V and J ends lost 1 base and 4 bases, in that order; junction bases with no gene match: 8. Looked up from germline, CDR1 is SGHAT and CDR2 is FQNNGV. Written as DNA, the CDR3 is TGTGCCAGCAGCTTAGTTAGCGGGGGAGTCCCTTACAATGAGCAGTTCTTC. It specifies CASSLVSGGVPYNEQFF.

There are a few counts of this clonotype. V and J are TRBV7-2 and TRBJ2-3, with 8 bases matching TRBD2. V lost 1 base, J lost 6 bases, and 9 bases stayed unmatched. The CDR3 consists of 16 residues. Germline V gene data show CDR1 as SGHTA and CDR2 as FQGNSA. CDR3 nucleotide sequence: TGTGCCAGCAGCTTAGGCGCCCGGGGGGGCCCCGATACGCAGTATTTT. This gives the protein CASSLGARGGPDTQYF.

This clonotype came up many times. CDR3 nucleotides: TGTGCCAGCAGCTCCCTGGGACTAGCGGGAGAGGAGACCCAGTACTTC. Encoded protein: CASSSLGLAGEETQYF. The chain recombines TRBV7-2 with TRBJ2-5, with 14 positions matching TRBD2. The length of the CDR3 is 16 residues. V was pared by 4 bases and J by 5 bases, with 6 bases of the junction left unmatched. Germline values: CDR1 SGHTA, CDR2 FQGNSA.

The chain links TRBV2 to TRBJ1-1; D gene uncertain. The germline gives CDR1 SNHLY, CDR2 FYNNEI. The V end was cut by 0 bases, the J end by 4 bases, with 6 bases between. This CDR3 is built from 13 residues. The CDR3 spells CASSEAGVTEAFF. The CDR3 DNA is TGTGCCAGCAGTGAAGCCGGGGTCACTGAAGCTTTCTTT.

This clonotype was seen many times. The rearrangement links TRBV7-2 to TRBJ2-4, with 10 nucleotides matching TRBD2. Trimming cost V 3 bases and J 4 bases; bases outside gene matches: 9. CDR1 and CDR2 from the germline V gene are SGHTA and FQGNSA. The CDR3 contains 17 residues. The CDR3 sequence is CASSFELAGKGKNIQYF. The CDR3 DNA reads TGTGCCAGCAGCTTTGAACTAGCGGGAAAAGGGAAAAACATTCAGTACTTC.

This clonotype showed up many times. This chain links TRBV7-2 with TRBJ2-5, with D tentatively TRBD1 or TRBD2 (5 bases each). This CDR3 has 13 residues. Germline V CDR1 and CDR2: SGHTA, FQGNSA. The ends were cut back, 5 bases at V and 4 bases at J, with 11 bases in the middle. The CDR3 DNA is TGTGCCAGCAGCCCCGGGACCCTAGAGACCCAGTACTTC. It yields the protein CASSPGTLETQYF.

This clonotype has a count of ten or more. The V call is TRBV12-3 or TRBV12-4, the J call TRBJ1-4; 8 nucleotides line up with TRBD1. This CDR3 is 13 amino acids long. The V gene end was trimmed by 6 bases and the J gene end by 7 bases; junction bases not matched to a gene: 4. In DNA, the CDR3 is TGTGCCAGCAGCAGGGGGCTAGTTGAAAAACTGTTTTTT. Translation: CASSRGLVEKLFF.